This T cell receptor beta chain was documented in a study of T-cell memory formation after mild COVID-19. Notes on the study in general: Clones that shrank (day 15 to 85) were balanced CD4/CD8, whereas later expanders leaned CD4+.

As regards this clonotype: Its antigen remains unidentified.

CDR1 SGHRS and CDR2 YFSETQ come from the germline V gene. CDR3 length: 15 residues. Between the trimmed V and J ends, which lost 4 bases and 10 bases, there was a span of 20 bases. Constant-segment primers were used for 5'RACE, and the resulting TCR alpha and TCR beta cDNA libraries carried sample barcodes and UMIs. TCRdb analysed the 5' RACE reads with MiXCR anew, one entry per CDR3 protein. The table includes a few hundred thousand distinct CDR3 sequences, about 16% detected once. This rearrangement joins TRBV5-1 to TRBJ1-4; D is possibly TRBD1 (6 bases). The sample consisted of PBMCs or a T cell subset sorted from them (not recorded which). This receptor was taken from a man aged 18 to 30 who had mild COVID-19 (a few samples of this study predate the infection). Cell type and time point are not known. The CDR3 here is CASSPYVGGAGKLFF. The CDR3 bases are TGCGCCAGCAGCCCCTATGTGGGGGGCGCGGGAAAACTGTTTTTT.